The entry that follows covers one TCR beta chain sequence. Its antigen has not been determined. Base qualities were left out, and no much larger clone turns up one base away. These data come from a study of T cell responses to AZD1222 COVID-19 vaccine (dated by TCRdb to about 2021). Notes on the research overall: AZD1222 recipients with second doses at about 4 weeks or about 12 weeks were pooled, because spike-specific TCR depth and breadth did not differ between schedules. TCR sequencing covered approximately 230 trial participants: 207 given two doses of AZD1222 and 26 given two doses of MenACWY control vaccine. Trial participants were enrolled by age into 18-55, 56-69 and 70-plus year subgroups, with roughly 160, 29 and 62 TCR-sequenced participants respectively. Paper-wide results and their limitations: Because no samples from the day 14 peak response were available, repertoires could be characterized only after the peak T cell response. The 56-69-year group was small, and its depth increase did not reach significance, likely because of low power. Most participants were white British and females outnumbered males, and the authors suggested that clonal diversity may have been underestimated. CD4 TCRs associated with the vaccine covered the entire spike protein, and the dominant responses were in regions 160-218 and 743-854. After two AZD1222 doses, both the breadth and the depth of spike-specific TCRs were significantly higher than at day 0 and than in MenACWY recipients. Conclusions about previously exposed vaccinees were limited because only six AZD1222 recipients were SARS-CoV-2 seropositive at baseline. Reportedly, close to half of the unique spike-specific TCRs recognized epitopes lying outside the regions that are mutated in the B.1.351 and B.1.1.7 variants.

Here V drops 5 bases and J drops 10 bases, and the junction holds 12 bases not matched to any gene. From a lookup of the germline V gene, CDR1 and CDR2 are KGHDR and SFDVKD. From the cysteine through the phenylalanine, the CDR3 covers 16 amino acids. CDR3 DNA only is kept here, 48 bases in frame from base 1. The CDR3 regions of human TCRbeta chains were analyzed by immunosequencing. Per the source publication's procedure: TCRs in the repertoires were compared against a reference library of SARS-CoV-2-specific TCRs that had been generated with the MIRA antigen-specificity platform. Breadth meant the fraction of unique TCRs that were SARS-CoV-2-associated, whereas depth meant the fraction of total T cells that were SARS-CoV-2-associated. Using the MIRA data, each spike-specific TCR was mapped to the spike region that the TCR reacts to and placed in a CD4 or CD8 class. Log10-transformed breadth and depth values were compared by one-way ANOVA with Sidak's multiple comparisons tests. TCRdb took this table from immuneACCESS and kept in-frame rearrangements with V and J called. Such tables lack part of the clones; where checked against another copy, unresolved V genes explain under half of the gap, and the rest is unexplained. V, J and clone size were drawn from that table, and D and trimming were deduced from the DNA. The sample data list about 84,000 clones, and approximately 92% of these were observed just once. The ten largest make up around 29% of the sample.

What this sample's time point label stands for: baseline before first vaccination. Samples from vaccinated people were obtained from the UK trials COV001 and COV002, which included a single-blind randomized controlled phase 2/3 trial of AZD1222 (ChAdOx1 nCoV-19) in healthy adults. Trial participant PBMC samples were collected at day 0 and day 28 after the second dose for TCRbeta chain sequencing. This receptor was taken from an adult in good health. This sample comprised peripheral blood, obtained on day 0 of AZD1222 vaccination. Here the chain combines TRBV24-1 and TRBJ2-1; 11 of the junction bases match TRBD2. The CDR3 corresponds to CATSVTLAGGLDEQFF. The sequenced DNA: TGTGCCACCAGTGTCACCCTAGCGGGAGGTTTGGACGAGCAGTTCTTC.